What follows are 20 T cell receptor beta chains derived from one specimen sequenced in a study of sequential checkpoint blockade in melanoma. Treatment reported: randomized to nivolumab then ipilimumab (arm A) or the reverse (arm B). The protocol was immunoSEQ multiplex PCR, while the TCRdb copy is restricted to in-frame clones and leaves out a portion. The table shows about 10,000 clones, with 20% to 25% occurring only once. Sequenced here: tumor tissue (inferred from file names), sampled from a patient given nivolumab and ipilimumab in sequence. These receptors were obtained from a human donor with melanoma.

This clone was seen at least ten times. The genes are TRBV6-8 and TRBJ1-6; D is undetermined. The CDR3 contains 16 residues. Germline CDR1 MNHGY, CDR2 SAAAGT. V was cut by 0 bases and J by 6 bases, with 12 bases left in between. In nucleotides, the CDR3 is TGTGCCAGCAGTTACTCGACCGTCTGGGGTAATTCACCCCTCCACTTT. Residues: CASSYSTVWGNSPLHF.

This clone appeared many times. This chain uses TRBV11-3 with TRBJ2-4; 8 bases fit TRBD2. The CDR3 has 16 residues. Trimming cost V 0 bases and J 8 bases; bases outside gene matches: 9. Germline V gene data show CDR1 as SGHNT and CDR2 as YENEEA. The CDR3: CASSLEEGLGGHIQYF. The CDR3 coding sequence is TGTGCCAGCAGCTTAGAAGAGGGACTAGGAGGTCACATTCAGTACTTC. The full variable domain, its missing parts supplied by reference TRBV11-3 and TRBJ2-4, is EAGVVQSPRYKIIEKKQPVAFWCNPISGHNTLYWYLQNLGQGPELLIRYENEEAVDDSQLPKDRFSAERLKGVDSTLKIQPAELGDSAVYLCASSLEEGLGGHIQYFGAGTRLSVL.

There are many counts of this clone. This rearrangement joins TRBV7-2 to TRBJ1-1; D remains unclear. Per the germline V gene, CDR1 is SGHTA and CDR2 is FQGNSA. V lost 5 bases, J lost 6 bases, and 13 bases lay in between. The CDR3 extends over 13 amino acids. CDR3: CASSPGFLAEAFF. For the CDR3, the DNA is TGTGCCAGCAGCCCGGGGTTTCTGGCTGAAGCTTTCTTT.

Relative to its sample, this clone is medium-sized. This rearrangement joins TRBV6-8 to TRBJ2-2; 9 bases are shared with TRBD2. Germline lookup yields CDR1 MNHGY and CDR2 SAAAGT. The length of the CDR3 is 15 residues. V was clipped by 10 bases and J by 0 bases; unmatched bases: 6. CDR3 DNA sequence: TGTGCCAACTATTTAGCGGGGGCGAACACCGGGGAGCTGTTTTTT. Its translation: CANYLAGANTGELFF.

This chain joins TRBV28 and TRBJ1-1; a weak D match, TRBD1 (6 bases). The CDR3 length is 17 residues. The V gene's germline CDR1 is MDHEN and CDR2 SYDVKM. Trimming left V 6 bases short and J 0 bases short, with 20 bases between. As DNA, the CDR3 is TGTGCCAGCAGGCCTGGGGGTCCGGGACAAATGAACACTGAAGCTTTCTTT. It specifies CASRPGGPGQMNTEAFF.

This clone has more than one count but fewer than ten. The V call is TRBV6-8, the J call TRBJ2-2; D perhaps matches TRBD1 (6 bases). The CDR3 spans 18 residues. Per germline, CDR1 MNHGY and CDR2 SAAAGT. V lost 5 bases and J lost 4, with 23 bases in between. CDR3 residues: CASSVNFGGDTITGELFF. DNA for the CDR3: TGTGCCAGCAGTGTAAATTTTGGGGGCGATACGATCACCGGGGAGCTGTTTTTT.

This chain links TRBV29-1 with TRBJ1-1, with 7 bases lining up with TRBD1. Germline values: CDR1 SQVTM, CDR2 ANQGSEA. The CDR3 extends over 13 amino acids. V gave up 1 base and J gave up 8 bases; unmatched junction bases: 7. CDR3: CSVEGDRGWEAFF. The DNA for the CDR3 is TGCAGCGTTGAAGGGGACAGAGGGTGGGAAGCTTTCTTT.

This clone came up a few times. The chain uses TRBV6-8 and TRBJ2-7, with D perhaps TRBD1 (5 bases). Germline loops: CDR1 MNHGY, CDR2 SAAAGT. The CDR3 contains 14 residues. Trimming pared 6 bases from V and 4 bases from J, leaving 16 bases between. The CDR3 DNA reads TGTGCCAGCAGAGCGACAGCGAGTTTATACGAGCAGTACTTC. This codes for CASRATASLYEQYF.

The chain carries TRBV11-3 and TRBJ2-1; 7 positions agree with TRBD1. Germline trimming cut 8 bases from V and 1 base from J; bases unmatched to any gene: 11. This CDR3 contains 16 residues. Per the germline V gene, CDR1 is SGHNT and CDR2 is YENEEA. The CDR3 protein is CASGIQGMGSYNEQFF. The CDR3 DNA follows: TGTGCCAGCGGAATACAGGGGATGGGGTCCTACAATGAGCAGTTCTTC.

V gene TRBV28 combines with J gene TRBJ2-7, with 9 bases that match TRBD1. Germline V gene lookup returns CDR1 MDHEN and CDR2 SYDVKM. The CDR3 contains 15 residues. Trimming at V came to 5 bases and at J to 1 base, leaving 6 bases not matched to a gene. The CDR3 coding sequence is TGTGCCAGCAGTCCCGCCGGGACAGGGTCCTACGAGCAGTACTTC. It translates to CASSPAGTGSYEQYF.

V usage is TRBV12-5 and J usage is TRBJ2-1; 8 bases agree with TRBD1. The CDR3 spans 15 residues. Germline values: CDR1 LGHNT, CDR2 FRNRAP. Here the CDR3 DNA reads TGTGCCAGCGCCCCCCGGGGGACAGGAAACAATGAGCAGTTCTTC. Translated: CASAPRGTGNNEQFF. Combining the CDR3 with reference TRBV12-5 and TRBJ2-1 gives the whole variable domain DARVTQTPRHKVTEMGQEVTMRCQPILGHNTVFWYRQTMMQGLELLAYFRNRAPLDDSGMPKDRFSAEMPDATLATLKIQPSEPRDSAVYFCASAPRGTGNNEQFFGPGTRLTVL.

This clone turned up a few times. The CDR3 region has the DNA TGTGCCAGCAGTATCGCAGGGGAAGGTGAAAAACTGTTTTTT. Amino acid sequence: CASSIAGEGEKLFF. V gene TRBV28 combines with J gene TRBJ1-4; D is perhaps TRBD1 (6 bases). The CDR3 spans 14 residues. From germline, CDR1 is MDHEN and CDR2 SYDVKM. Trimming removed 5 bases from V and 7 bases from J, with 14 bases in between.

This clone was seen a few times. The chain joins TRBV5-1 to TRBJ2-7; 12 positions match TRBD1. V trimming: 3 bases; J trimming: 5 bases; junction bases outside the gene matches: 6. The CDR3 runs 15 residues. From germline, CDR1 is SGHRS and CDR2 YFSETQ. CDR3 in DNA: TGCGCCAGCAGCTCCGGGACAGGGGGCTGGAACGAGCAGTACTTC. As protein: CASSSGTGGWNEQYF.

The V and J genes are TRBV18 and TRBJ1-2; TRBD1 aligns across 8 bases. The CDR3 loop spans 13 amino acids. Germline trimming cut 3 bases from V and 7 bases from J; bases unmatched to any gene: 4. Per the germline V gene, CDR1 is KGHSH and CDR2 is LQKENI. DNA for the CDR3: TGTGCCAGCTCACCTCAGGGGGCGGCTGGCTACACCTTC. This gives the protein CASSPQGAAGYTF.

This clone has more than one count but fewer than ten. The CDR3 sequence is CSVEVSGGETQYF. The CDR3 DNA follows: TGCAGCGTTGAAGTTTCGGGCGGAGAGACCCAGTACTTC. The chain combines TRBV29-1 with TRBJ2-5, with unresolved D. The CDR3 runs 13 residues. V was pared by 1 base and J by 4 bases, with 10 bases between. Germline loops: CDR1 SQVTM, CDR2 ANQGSEA.

This clone occurred many times. Written as DNA, the CDR3 is TGTGCCATCAGTGAGTCGTCCGCCAGGGCAGATACGCAGTATTTT. Amino acid sequence: CAISESSARADTQYF. The chain links TRBV10-3 to TRBJ2-3, with D perhaps TRBD1 (5 bases). Germline V lookup: CDR1 ENHRY, CDR2 SYGVKD. With 0 bases removed from V and 4 bases from J, the gap between germline ends came to 11 bases. The CDR3 is 15 amino acids.

The chain recombines TRBV5-1 with TRBJ1-3, with D tentatively TRBD1 (6 bases). Trimming removed 1 base from V and 4 bases from J, with 9 bases in between. The germline V gene encodes CDR1 SGHRS and CDR2 YFSETQ. CDR3 size: 14 residues. DNA for the CDR3: TGCGCCAGCAGCTTGACAGGGACCGGAAACACCATATATTTT. The encoded protein is CASSLTGTGNTIYF.

This clone was picked up many times. This chain joins TRBV11-3 and TRBJ1-6, with D maybe TRBD1 (5 bases). The CDR3 has 16 amino acids. Germline assignment: CDR1 SGHNT and CDR2 YENEEA. V was cut by 4 bases and J by 9 bases, with 19 bases left in between. CDR3 loop: CASSSSGGHQGSPLHF. The CDR3, as DNA: TGTGCCAGCAGCTCCTCCGGAGGGCATCAGGGTTCACCCCTCCACTTT.

This clone was counted only a few times. This chain links TRBV7-7 with TRBJ2-6; the D is unclear. The germline V gene encodes CDR1 SSHAT and CDR2 FNYEAQ (reference sequence). CDR3 length equals 19 residues. V was pared by 5 bases and J by 0 bases, with 20 bases between. Written as DNA, the CDR3 is TGTGCCAGCAGCCGCCCCCCAACAGACGTCCTCTCTGGGGCCAACGTCCTGACTTTC. Translated: CASSRPPTDVLSGANVLTF.

This clone is termed medium-sized. The J gene is TRBJ1-2, the V gene TRBV11-3; possibly TRBD1 for D (5 bases). V lost 5 bases and J lost 4, with 20 bases in between. CDR3 length equals 16 residues. Germline V gives CDR1 SGHNT, CDR2 YENEEA. In DNA form, the CDR3 reads TGTGCCAGCAGCCCACTGGGTGGGGGGTCTTCCTATGGCTACACCTTC. It specifies CASSPLGGGSSYGYTF.